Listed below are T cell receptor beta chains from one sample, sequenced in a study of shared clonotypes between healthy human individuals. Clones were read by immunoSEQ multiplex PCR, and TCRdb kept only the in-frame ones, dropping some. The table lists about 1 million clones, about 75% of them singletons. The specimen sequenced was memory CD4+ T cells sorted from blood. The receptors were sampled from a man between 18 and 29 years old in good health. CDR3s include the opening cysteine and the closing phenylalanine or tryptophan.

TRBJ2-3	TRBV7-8	CASSLGGTVGTQYF
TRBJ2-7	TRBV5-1	CASSLMLAQEQYF
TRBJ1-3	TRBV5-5	CASSLGQLSGNTIYF
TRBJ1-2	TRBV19	CASSIVVQIGYGYTF
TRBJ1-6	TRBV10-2	CASSESFREGRLYNSPLHF
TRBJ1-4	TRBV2	CASRPGPSNEKLFF
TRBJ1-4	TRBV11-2	CASSLSVPLDSATNEKLFF
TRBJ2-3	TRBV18	CASSPHSGDTQYF
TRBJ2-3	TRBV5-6	CASSVTGGGRTDTQYF
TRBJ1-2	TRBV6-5	CASTRGGNSLSGYTF
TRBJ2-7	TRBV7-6	CASSLRGYEQYF
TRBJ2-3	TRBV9	CASSVAQPDTQYF
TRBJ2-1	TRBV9	CASGVTGAFYNEQFF
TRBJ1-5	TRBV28	CASSPDSNQPQHF
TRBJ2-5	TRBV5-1	CASSTEVSQYF
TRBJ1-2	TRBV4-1	CASSPDDTLGGYTF
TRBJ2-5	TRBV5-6	CASSLGGRLVQETQYF
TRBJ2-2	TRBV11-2	CASSLLASGRSGELFF
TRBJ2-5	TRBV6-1	CASSQGLARFSETQYF
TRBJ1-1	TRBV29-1	CSVEDRPGGRTEAFF
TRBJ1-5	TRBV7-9	CASSLQGTGNQPQHF
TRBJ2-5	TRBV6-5	CASSYGGGSGQETQYF
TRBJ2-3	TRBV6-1	CASSEYWLAGGIDTQYF
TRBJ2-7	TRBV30	CAWRGPFYEQYF
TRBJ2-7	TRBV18	CASSPGQYEQYF
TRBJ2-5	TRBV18	CASSPGQQETQYF
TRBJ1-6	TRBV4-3	CASSQEVSRVDNSPLHF
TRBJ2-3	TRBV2	CASRIAGVSTDTQYF
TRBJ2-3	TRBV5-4	CASSLGLAGGPRTDTQYF
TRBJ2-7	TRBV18	CASSPNTGAYEQYF
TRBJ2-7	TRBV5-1	CASSPGDWSSYEQYF
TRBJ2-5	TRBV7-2	CASTPRGGSQYF